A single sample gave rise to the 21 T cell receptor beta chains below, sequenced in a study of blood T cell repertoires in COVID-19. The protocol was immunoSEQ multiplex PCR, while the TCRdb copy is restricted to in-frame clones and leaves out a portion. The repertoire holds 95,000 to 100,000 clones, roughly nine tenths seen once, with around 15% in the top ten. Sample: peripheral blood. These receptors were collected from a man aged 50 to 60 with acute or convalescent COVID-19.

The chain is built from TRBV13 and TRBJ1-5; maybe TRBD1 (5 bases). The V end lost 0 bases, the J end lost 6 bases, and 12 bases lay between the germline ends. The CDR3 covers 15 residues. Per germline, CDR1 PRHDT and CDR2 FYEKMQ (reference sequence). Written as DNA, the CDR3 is TGTGCCAGCAGCTTAGGCCTTCCAGGGATTCAGCCCCAGCATTTT. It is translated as CASSLGLPGIQPQHF.

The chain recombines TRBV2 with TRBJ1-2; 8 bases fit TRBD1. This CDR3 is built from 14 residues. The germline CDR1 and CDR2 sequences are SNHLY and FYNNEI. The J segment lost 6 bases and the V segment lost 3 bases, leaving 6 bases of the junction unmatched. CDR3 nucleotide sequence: TGTGCCAGCAGTGACGACAGGGGATTGGATGGCTACACCTTC. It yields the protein CASSDDRGLDGYTF.

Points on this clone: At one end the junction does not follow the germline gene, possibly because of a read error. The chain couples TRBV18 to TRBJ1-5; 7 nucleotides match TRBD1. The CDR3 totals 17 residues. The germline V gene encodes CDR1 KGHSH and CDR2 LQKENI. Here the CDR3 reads CASSPPSNRGSYQPQHF. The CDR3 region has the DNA TGTGCCAGCTCACCACCGAGCAACAGGGGTAGCTATCAGCCCCAGCATTTT.

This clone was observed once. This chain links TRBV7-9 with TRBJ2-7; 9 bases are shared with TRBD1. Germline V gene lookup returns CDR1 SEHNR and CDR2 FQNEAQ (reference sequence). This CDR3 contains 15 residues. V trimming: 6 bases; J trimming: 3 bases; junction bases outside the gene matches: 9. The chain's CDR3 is CASSFLQGAYYEQYF. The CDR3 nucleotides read TGTGCCAGCAGTTTCCTACAGGGGGCCTACTACGAGCAGTACTTC.

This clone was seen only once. The CDR3 coding sequence is TGTGCCAGCTCAACCTTACAGGGGGCAAAGGAGACCCAGTACTTC. Protein product: CASSTLQGAKETQYF. The chain is built from TRBV18 and TRBJ2-5; 9 bases match TRBD1. This CDR3 has 15 residues. The junction had 9 bases not matched to a gene; V was cut back by 5 bases and J by 5 bases. CDR1 is KGHSH and CDR2 is LQKENI in the germline V gene.

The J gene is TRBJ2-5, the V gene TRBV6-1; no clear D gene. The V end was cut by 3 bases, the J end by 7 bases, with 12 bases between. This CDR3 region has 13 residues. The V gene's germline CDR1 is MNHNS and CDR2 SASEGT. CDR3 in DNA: TGTGCCAGCAGTGATTCAGTAAGAGGGACCCAGTACTTC. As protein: CASSDSVRGTQYF.

The CDR3 nucleotides read TGTGCCAGCGGGGGGGAGAACTTTCGGTCACCCCTCCACTTT. It specifies CASGGENFRSPLHF. V and J are TRBV6-5 and TRBJ1-6; the D gene is possibly TRBD1 (5 bases). This CDR3 has 14 residues. The germline CDR1 and CDR2 sequences are MNHEY and SVGAGI. V lost 8 bases, J lost 10 bases, and 18 bases lay in between.

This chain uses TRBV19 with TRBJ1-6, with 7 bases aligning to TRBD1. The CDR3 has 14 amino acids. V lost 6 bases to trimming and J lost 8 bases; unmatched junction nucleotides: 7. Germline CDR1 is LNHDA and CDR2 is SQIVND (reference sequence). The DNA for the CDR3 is TGTGCCAGTAGACGAGACAGGGTTGATTCACCCCTCCACTTT. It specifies CASRRDRVDSPLHF.

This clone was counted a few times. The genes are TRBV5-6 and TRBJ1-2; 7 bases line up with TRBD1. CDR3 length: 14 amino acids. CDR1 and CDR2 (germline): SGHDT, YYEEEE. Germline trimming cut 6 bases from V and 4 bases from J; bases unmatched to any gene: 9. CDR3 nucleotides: TGTGCCAGCAACCAGGGACAGCGCCTCTATGGCTACACCTTC. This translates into CASNQGQRLYGYTF.

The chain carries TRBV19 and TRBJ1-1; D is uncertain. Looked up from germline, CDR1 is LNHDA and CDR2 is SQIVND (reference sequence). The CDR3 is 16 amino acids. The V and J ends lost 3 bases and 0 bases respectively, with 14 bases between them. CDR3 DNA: TGTGCCAGTAGTATTAGCGTCGGAGGGATGAACACTGAAGCTTTCTTT. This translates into CASSISVGGMNTEAFF.

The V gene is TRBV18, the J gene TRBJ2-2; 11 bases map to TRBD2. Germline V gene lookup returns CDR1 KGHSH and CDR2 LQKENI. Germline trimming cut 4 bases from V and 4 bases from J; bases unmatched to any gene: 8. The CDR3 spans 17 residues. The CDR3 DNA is TGTGCCAGCTCACTCCCTCTAGCGGGGGGTCCCACCGGGGAGCTGTTTTTT. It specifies CASSLPLAGGPTGELFF.

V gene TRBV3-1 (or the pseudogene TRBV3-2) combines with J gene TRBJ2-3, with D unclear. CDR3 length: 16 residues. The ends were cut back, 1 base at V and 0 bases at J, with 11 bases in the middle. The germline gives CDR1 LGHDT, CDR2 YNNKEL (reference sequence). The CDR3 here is CASSQAGPSSTDTQYF. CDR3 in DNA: TGTGCCAGCAGCCAAGCAGGTCCCTCTAGCACAGATACGCAGTATTTT.

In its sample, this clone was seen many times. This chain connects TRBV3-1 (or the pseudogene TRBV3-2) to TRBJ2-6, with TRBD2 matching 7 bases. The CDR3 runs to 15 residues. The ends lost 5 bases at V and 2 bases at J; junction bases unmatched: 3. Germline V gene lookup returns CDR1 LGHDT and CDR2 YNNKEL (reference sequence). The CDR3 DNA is TGTGCCAGCAGCGGAGGGAGGGCTGGGGCCAACGTCCTGACTTTC. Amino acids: CASSGGRAGANVLTF.

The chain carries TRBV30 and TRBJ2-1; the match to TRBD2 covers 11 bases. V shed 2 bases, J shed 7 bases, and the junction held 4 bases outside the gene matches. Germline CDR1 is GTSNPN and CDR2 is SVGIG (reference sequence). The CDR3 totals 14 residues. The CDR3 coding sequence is TGTGCCTGGAGTCCTAGCGGGGGGTATAATGAGCAGTTCTTC. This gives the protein CAWSPSGGYNEQFF.

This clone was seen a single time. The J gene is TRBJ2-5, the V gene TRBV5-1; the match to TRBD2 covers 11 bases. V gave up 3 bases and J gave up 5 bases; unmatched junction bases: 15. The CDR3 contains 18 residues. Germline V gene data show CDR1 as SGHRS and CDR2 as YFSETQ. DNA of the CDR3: TGCGCCAGCAGCTCTCAATCGACTAGCGGGGCGGTTCGTGAGACCCAGTACTTC. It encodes CASSSQSTSGAVRETQYF.

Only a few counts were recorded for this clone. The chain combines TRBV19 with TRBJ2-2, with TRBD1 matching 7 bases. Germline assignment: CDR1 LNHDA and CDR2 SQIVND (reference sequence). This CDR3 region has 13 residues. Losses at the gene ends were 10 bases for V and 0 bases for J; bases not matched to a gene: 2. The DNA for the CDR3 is TGTGCCACGGACAGGACGAACACCGGGGAGCTGTTTTTT. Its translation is CATDRTNTGELFF.

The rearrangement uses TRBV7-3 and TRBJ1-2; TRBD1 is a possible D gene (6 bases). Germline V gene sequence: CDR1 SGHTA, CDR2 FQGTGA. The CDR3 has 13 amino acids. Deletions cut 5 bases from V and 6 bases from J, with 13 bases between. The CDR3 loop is CASSTLAGDGYTF. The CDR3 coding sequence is TGTGCCAGCAGCACCCTCGCAGGGGATGGCTACACCTTC.

The DNA for the CDR3 is TGTGCCAGCAGCTTATTAGGGACAGGGCCCACGGGCGAGCAGTACTTC. This codes for CASSLLGTGPTGEQYF. This chain joins TRBV7-9 and TRBJ2-7; 9 bases match TRBD1. The length of the CDR3 is 16 residues. Germline-derived CDR1 and CDR2 are SEHNR and FQNEAQ (reference sequence). J was trimmed by 6 bases and V by 2 bases; bases with no gene match: 11.

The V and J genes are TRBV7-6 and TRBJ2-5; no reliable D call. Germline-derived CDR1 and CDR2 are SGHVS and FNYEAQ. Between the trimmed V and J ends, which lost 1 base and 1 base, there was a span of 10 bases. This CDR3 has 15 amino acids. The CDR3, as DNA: TGTGCCAGCAGCTTAGTCGCGGCTACCCAAGAGACCCAGTACTTC. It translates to CASSLVAATQETQYF.

The CDR3, as DNA: TGTGCCACCGGACAGTTCTACGAGCAGTACTTC. Amino acid sequence: CATGQFYEQYF. The gene calls are TRBV6-5 and TRBJ2-7; TRBD1 is a possible D gene (6 bases). CDR3 length: 11 residues. Germline CDR1 MNHEY, CDR2 SVGAGI. Trimming took 10 bases from V and 3 from J, leaving 10 bases between them.

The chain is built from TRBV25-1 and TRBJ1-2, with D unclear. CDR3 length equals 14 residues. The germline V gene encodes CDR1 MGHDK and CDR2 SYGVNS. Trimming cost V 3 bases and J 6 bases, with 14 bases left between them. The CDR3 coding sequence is TGTGCCAGCAGTGAGGGCCGCCACAACGATGGCTACACCTTC. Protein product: CASSEGRHNDGYTF.